This TCR beta chain came from a study of T-cell memory formation after mild COVID-19. Study-wide results and limits: The main location of contracting CD4+ clones was CM and EM, and that of contracting CD8+ clones was EMRA. Clones that contracted from day 15 to 85 were balanced CD4/CD8, while later expanders leaned CD4+.

MiXCR, run by TCRdb on the 5' RACE reads, gives a single entry per CDR3 protein. The table records around 530,000 distinct CDR3 sequences, approximately 21% of them present only once. Note on this clonotype: Antigen unknown.

Germline V gene sequence: CDR1 GTSNPN, CDR2 SVGIG (reference sequence). The CDR3 is 15 amino acids. Trimming cost V 5 bases and J 3 bases, with 17 bases left between them. Sequencing was carried out using PBMCs or a T cell subset sorted from them (not recorded which). This clonotype originated in an adult woman who had mild COVID-19 (a few samples of this study predate the infection). Cell type and time point are not known. The V and J genes are TRBV30 and TRBJ1-3, with D possibly being TRBD1 (5 bases). The CDR3 sequence is CAWSKTAVIGNTIYF. The CDR3 DNA reads as TGTGCCTGGTCCAAGACAGCGGTTATTGGAAACACCATATATTTT.